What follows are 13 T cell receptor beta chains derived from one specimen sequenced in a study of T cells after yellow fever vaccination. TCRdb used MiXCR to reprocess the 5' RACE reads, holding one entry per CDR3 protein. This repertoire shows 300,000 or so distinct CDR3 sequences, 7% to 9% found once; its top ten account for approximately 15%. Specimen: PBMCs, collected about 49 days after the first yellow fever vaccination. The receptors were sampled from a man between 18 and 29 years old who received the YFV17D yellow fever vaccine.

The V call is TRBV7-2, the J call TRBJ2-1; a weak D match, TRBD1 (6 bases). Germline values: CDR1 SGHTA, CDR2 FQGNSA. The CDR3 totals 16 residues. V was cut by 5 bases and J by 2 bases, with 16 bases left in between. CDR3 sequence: CASSKNRPGAYNEQFF. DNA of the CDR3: TGTGCCAGCAGCAAAAACCGGCCAGGGGCCTACAATGAGCAGTTCTTC.

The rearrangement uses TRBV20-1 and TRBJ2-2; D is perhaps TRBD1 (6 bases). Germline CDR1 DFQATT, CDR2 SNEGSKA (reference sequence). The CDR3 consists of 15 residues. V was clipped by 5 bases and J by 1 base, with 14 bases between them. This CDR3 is CSAFSGTLNTGELFF. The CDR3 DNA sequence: TGCAGTGCTTTTTCCGGGACACTGAACACCGGGGAGCTGTTTTTT.

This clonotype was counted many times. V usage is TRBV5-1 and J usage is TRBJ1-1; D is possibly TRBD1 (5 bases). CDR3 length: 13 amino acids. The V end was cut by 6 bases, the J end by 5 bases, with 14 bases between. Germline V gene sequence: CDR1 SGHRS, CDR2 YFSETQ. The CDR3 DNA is TGCGCCAGCAACGACTGGGGCGGGACTGAAGCTTTCTTT. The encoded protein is CASNDWGGTEAFF.

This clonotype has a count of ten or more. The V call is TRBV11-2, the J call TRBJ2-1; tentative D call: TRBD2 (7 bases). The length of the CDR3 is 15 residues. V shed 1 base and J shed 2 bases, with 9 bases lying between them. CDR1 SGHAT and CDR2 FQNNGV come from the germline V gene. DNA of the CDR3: TGTGCCAGCAGCTTAGGGGGGGGGCCCTACAATGAGCAGTTCTTC. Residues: CASSLGGGPYNEQFF. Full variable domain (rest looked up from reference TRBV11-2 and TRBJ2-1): EAGVAQSPRYKIIEKRQSVAFWCNPISGHATLYWYQQILGQGPKLLIQFQNNGVVDDSQLPKDRFSAERLKGVDSTLKIQPAKLEDSAVYLCASSLGGGPYNEQFFGPGTRLTVL.

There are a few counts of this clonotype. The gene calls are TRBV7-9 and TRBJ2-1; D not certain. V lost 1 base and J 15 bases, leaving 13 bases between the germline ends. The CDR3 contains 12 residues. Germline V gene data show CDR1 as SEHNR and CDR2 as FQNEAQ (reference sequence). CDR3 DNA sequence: TGTGCCAGCAGCTTAGGGATTGTGGGCCGGTTCTTC. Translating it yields CASSLGIVGRFF.

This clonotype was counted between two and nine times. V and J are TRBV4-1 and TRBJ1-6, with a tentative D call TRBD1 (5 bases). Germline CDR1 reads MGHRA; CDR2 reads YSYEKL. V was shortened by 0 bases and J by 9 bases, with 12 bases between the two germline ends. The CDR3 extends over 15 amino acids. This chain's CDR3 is CASSQDPGVGSPLHF. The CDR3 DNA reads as TGCGCCAGCAGCCAAGACCCGGGGGTTGGTTCACCCCTCCACTTT.

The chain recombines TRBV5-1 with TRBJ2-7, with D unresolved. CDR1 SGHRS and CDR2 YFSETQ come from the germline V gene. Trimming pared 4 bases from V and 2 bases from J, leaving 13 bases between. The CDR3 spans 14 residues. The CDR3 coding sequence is TGCGCCAGCAGCCTGAGCGCGACCACCTACGAGCAGTACTTC. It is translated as CASSLSATTYEQYF.

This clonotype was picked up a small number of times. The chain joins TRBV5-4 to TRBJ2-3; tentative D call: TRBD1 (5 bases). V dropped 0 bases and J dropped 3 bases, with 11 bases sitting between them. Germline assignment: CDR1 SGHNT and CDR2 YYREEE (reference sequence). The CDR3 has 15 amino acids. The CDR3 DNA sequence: TGTGCCAGCAGCTTGGAAGGGGTTAGGACAGATACGCAGTATTTT. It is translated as CASSLEGVRTDTQYF.

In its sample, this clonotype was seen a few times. The CDR3 loop reads CASSPPGGGTDTQYF. For the CDR3, the DNA is TGTGCCAGCAGCCCACCGGGGGGGGGCACAGATACGCAGTATTTT. The V and J genes are TRBV5-4 and TRBJ2-3; 8 positions agree with TRBD2. The trim removed 4 bases at V and 1 base at J, leaving 5 bases unmatched. The CDR3 has 15 residues. Germline assignment: CDR1 SGHNT and CDR2 YYREEE (reference sequence). Full variable domain (rest looked up from reference TRBV5-4 and TRBJ2-3): ETGVTQSPTHLIKTRGQQVTLRCSSQSGHNTVSWYQQALGQGPQFIFQYYREEENGRGNFPPRFSGLQFPNYSSELNVNALELDDSALYLCASSPPGGGTDTQYFGPGTRLTVL.

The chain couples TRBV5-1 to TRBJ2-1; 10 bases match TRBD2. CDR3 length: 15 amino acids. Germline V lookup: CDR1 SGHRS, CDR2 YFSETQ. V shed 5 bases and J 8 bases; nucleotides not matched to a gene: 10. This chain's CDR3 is CASSYERGGTDEQFF. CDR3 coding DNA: TGCGCCAGCAGTTATGAGCGGGGGGGCACCGATGAGCAGTTCTTC.

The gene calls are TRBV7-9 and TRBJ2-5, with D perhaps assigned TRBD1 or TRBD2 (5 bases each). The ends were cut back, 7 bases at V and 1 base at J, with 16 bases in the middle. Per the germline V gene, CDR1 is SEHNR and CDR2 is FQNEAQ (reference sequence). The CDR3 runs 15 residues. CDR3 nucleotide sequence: TGTGCCAGCACCGAGAGAGGGGTTAGCCAAGAGACCCAGTACTTC. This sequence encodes CASTERGVSQETQYF.

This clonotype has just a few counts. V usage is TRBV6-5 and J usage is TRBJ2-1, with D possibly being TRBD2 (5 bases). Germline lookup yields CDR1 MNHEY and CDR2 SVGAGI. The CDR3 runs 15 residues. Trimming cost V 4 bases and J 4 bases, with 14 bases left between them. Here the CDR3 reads CASSSGKEKYNEQFF. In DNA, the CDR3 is TGTGCCAGCAGTTCGGGGAAAGAGAAATACAATGAGCAGTTCTTC.

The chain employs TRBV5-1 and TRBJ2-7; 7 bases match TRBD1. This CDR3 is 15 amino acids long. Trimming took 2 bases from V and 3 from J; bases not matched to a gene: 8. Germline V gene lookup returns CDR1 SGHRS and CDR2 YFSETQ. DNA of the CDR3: TGCGCCAGCAGCTTAAACAGGGGCCTACTCTACGAGCAGTACTTC. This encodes CASSLNRGLLYEQYF. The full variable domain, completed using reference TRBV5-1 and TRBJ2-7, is KAGVTQTPRYLIKTRGQQVTLSCSPISGHRSVSWYQQTPGQGLQFLFEYFSETQRNKGNFPGRFSGRQFSNSRSEMNVSTLELGDSALYLCASSLNRGLLYEQYFGPGTRLTVT.